Included here is one T cell receptor (beta chain) sequence, with context. Its target is not known. V was pared by 1 base and J by 4 bases, with 8 bases between. Per the germline V gene, CDR1 is SGHAT and CDR2 is FQNNGV. This CDR3 comprises 14 residues. Cell sorting via CD45RO/CCR7/CD25/CD127/CD95/CD27 was performed to obtain CD4+ naive, central memory, regulatory and stem cell-like memory cells. This sample is drawn from a study of beta chain features in type 1 diabetes. Sequenced material consisted of expressed TCRB transcripts (all of the isolated RNA was reverse transcribed). Clones were read by immunoSEQ multiplex PCR, and TCRdb kept only the in-frame ones, dropping some. In the table there are about 390,000 clones, 9.5% to 10% of which are singletons. General study points: There was a moderate but significant shortening of TCRB CDR3s in all four CD4+ subsets of Type 1 diabetes patients.

The sequence was collected from a man aged 25 to 40 with type 1 diabetes. Sequencing was done on a sample of central memory CD4+ T cells from blood. The chain combines TRBV11-2 with TRBJ1-5; the D gene is possibly TRBD1 (5 bases). The CDR3 nucleotides are TGTGCCAGCAGCTTAGGAGGGGCGAATCAGCCCCAGCATTTT. Encoded protein: CASSLGGANQPQHF.